This T cell receptor (beta chain) was sequenced during a study of blood T cell repertoires in COVID-19. Study at large: The United States, Italy and Spain provided the acute and convalescent COVID-19 samples. T cells, B-cell-depleted T cells, or PBMCs supplied cDNA or gDNA.

Trimming left V 1 base short and J 0 bases short, with 8 bases between. CDR3 length equals 15 residues. Germline V lookup: CDR1 SNHLY, CDR2 FYNNEI. Source study methods: Amplifying reference gene primers gave estimates of nucleated cell counts. Measured with immunoSEQ multiplex PCR; TCRdb has only the in-frame clones, and not every one. V and J calls plus clone size are reproduced from that table; the DNA served to infer D and trimming. Here the sample spans about 240,000 clones, roughly 80% being singletons. The chain has TRBV2 and TRBJ2-3; possibly TRBD2 for D (5 bases). Sequencing was done on a sample of peripheral blood. This TCR was sampled from a woman aged 18 to 35 with acute or convalescent COVID-19. The CDR3 nucleotides are TGTGCCAGCAGTGAAGATGGCGGGAGCACAGATACGCAGTATTTT. It is translated as CASSEDGGSTDTQYF.